These 14 T cell receptor beta chains were sequenced from one sample in a study of T cell responses to AZD1222 COVID-19 vaccine. Using immunoSEQ multiplex PCR, the repertoire was profiled, and TCRdb retains in-frame clones only, with some absent. The sample comprises about 130,000 clones, about 91% of which are singletons, and around 1.9% rests with the top ten. The starting material was peripheral blood, obtained 28 days after the second AZD1222 dose. These receptor sequences come from an adult who received the AZD1222 COVID-19 vaccine.

CDR3 nucleotides: TGTGCCAGCAGTTCATACGGACAGCTTAGCACAGATACGCAGTATTTT. Encoded protein: CASSSYGQLSTDTQYF. V and J are TRBV28 and TRBJ2-3, with D perhaps matching TRBD1 (6 bases). V lost 4 bases, J lost 0 bases, and 14 bases lay in between. CDR3 size: 16 residues. The germline gives CDR1 MDHEN, CDR2 SYDVKM.

This chain connects TRBV6-5 to TRBJ2-7; D is perhaps TRBD1 (5 bases). V was pared by 6 bases and J by 7 bases, with 10 bases between. Germline V gene lookup returns CDR1 MNHEY and CDR2 SVGAGI. The CDR3 has 11 amino acids. The CDR3 loop reads CASSQGREQYV. CDR3 nucleotide sequence: TGTGCCAGCAGCCAGGGCAGGGAGCAGTACGTC.

V and J are TRBV11-3 and TRBJ2-2, with D possibly TRBD2 on 6 matching bases. Germline CDR1 reads SGHNT; CDR2 reads YENEEA. V was shortened by 1 base and J by 2 bases, with 11 bases between the two germline ends. This CDR3 has 16 amino acids. The CDR3 sequence: CASSLGASDNTGELFF. CDR3 nucleotides: TGTGCCAGCAGCTTAGGGGCTAGCGATAACACCGGGGAGCTGTTTTTT. Together with reference TRBV11-3 and TRBJ2-2, the CDR3 gives the full variable domain: EAGVVQSPRYKIIEKKQPVAFWCNPISGHNTLYWYLQNLGQGPELLIRYENEEAVDDSQLPKDRFSAERLKGVDSTLKIQPAELGDSAVYLCASSLGASDNTGELFFGEGSRLTVL.

The CDR3 protein is CASSQDTAEAFF. The CDR3 DNA sequence: TGTGCCAGCAGCCAAGATACGGCTGAAGCTTTCTTT. This chain joins TRBV3-1 (or the pseudogene TRBV3-2) and TRBJ1-1; D is ambiguous. The CDR3 consists of 12 residues. Germline CDR1 LGHDT, CDR2 YNNKEL (reference sequence). With 0 bases removed from V and 6 bases from J, the gap between germline ends came to 5 bases.

The V gene is TRBV11-2, the J gene TRBJ1-2; D not resolved. There are 15 residues in the CDR3. V was pared by 5 bases and J by 2 bases, with 15 bases between. Per the germline V gene, CDR1 is SGHAT and CDR2 is FQNNGV. The CDR3 DNA is TGTGCCAGCAGCCTCGGATGGGGAGTAAACTATGGCTACACCTTC. It codes for CASSLGWGVNYGYTF.

J is TRBJ2-2 and V is TRBV29-1; D is possibly TRBD2 (6 bases). The CDR3 is made up of 12 amino acids. The V and J ends lost 7 bases and 7 bases respectively, with 13 bases between them. The germline V gene has CDR1 SQVTM and CDR2 ANQGSEA. CDR3 protein: CSGGGIGGELFF. The CDR3 DNA is TGCAGCGGAGGAGGGATCGGCGGGGAGCTGTTTTTT.

This clone occurred a few times. The J gene is TRBJ2-7, the V gene TRBV4-2; D is possibly TRBD1 (5 bases). V was clipped by 0 bases and J by 0 bases, with 15 bases between them. The germline V gene encodes CDR1 LGHNA and CDR2 YNFKEQ. CDR3 length: 17 amino acids. The CDR3 region has the DNA TGTGCCAGCAGCCAAGATTGGGGCGGAATGAGCTCCTACGAGCAGTACTTC. It translates to CASSQDWGGMSSYEQYF.

V gene TRBV19 combines with J gene TRBJ2-5; 7 bases are shared with TRBD1. J was trimmed by 6 bases and V by 5 bases; bases with no gene match: 6. This CDR3 contains 13 residues. Looked up from germline, CDR1 is LNHDA and CDR2 is SQIVND (reference sequence). Here the CDR3 reads CASSPNRGKTQYF. The CDR3 DNA reads as TGTGCCAGTAGTCCCAACAGGGGAAAGACCCAGTACTTC.

The chain is built from TRBV12-5 and TRBJ1-1, with D hard to call. V lost 4 bases and J lost 2, with 8 bases in between. CDR1 is LGHNT and CDR2 is FRNRAP in the germline V gene. The CDR3 has 13 amino acids. The CDR3 region has the DNA TGTGCTAGTGGTTGGGGTAGAAACACTGAAGCTTTCTTT. It encodes CASGWGRNTEAFF.

The chain has TRBV4-1 and TRBJ2-5, with D perhaps TRBD2 (5 bases). Trimming removed 1 base from V and 4 bases from J, with 10 bases in between. The CDR3 totals 14 residues. Germline V CDR1 and CDR2: MGHRA, YSYEKL. The CDR3 nucleotides read TGCGCCAGCAGCCAAGGTCTAGCAGTAGAGACCCAGTACTTC. Its protein product is CASSQGLAVETQYF.

This clone has a single count. The chain links TRBV5-6 to TRBJ1-2, with 9 bases that match TRBD1. The CDR3 runs to 15 residues. The V and J ends lost 0 bases and 7 bases, in that order; junction bases with no gene match: 7. The germline V gene has CDR1 SGHDT and CDR2 YYEEEE. The CDR3 bases are TGTGCCAGCAGCTTGGTGGGACAGGGTAACGCTGGCTACACCTTC. Protein sequence: CASSLVGQGNAGYTF.

This chain links TRBV5-4 with TRBJ2-2; possibly TRBD1 for D (6 bases). Between the trimmed V and J ends, which lost 0 bases and 5 bases, there was a span of 11 bases. CDR1 is SGHNT and CDR2 is YYREEE in the germline V gene (reference sequence). The CDR3 covers 15 residues. The CDR3: CASSLGQGTTGELFF. The DNA for the CDR3 is TGTGCCAGCAGCTTGGGGCAGGGGACGACCGGGGAGCTGTTTTTT.

The chain has TRBV10-1 and TRBJ1-6, with D tentatively TRBD1 (5 bases). The CDR3 loop spans 14 amino acids. Germline assignment: CDR1 WNHNN and CDR2 SYGVQD (reference sequence). The V end lost 2 bases, the J end lost 8 bases, and 10 bases lay between the germline ends. CDR3 sequence (DNA): TGCGCCAGCAGTGAGCAGGGATGGGATTCACCCCTCCACTTT. This gives the protein CASSEQGWDSPLHF.

The rearrangement links TRBV24-1 to TRBJ2-1; no firm D call. This CDR3 region has 13 residues. Germline assignment: CDR1 KGHDR and CDR2 SFDVKD. V was clipped by 1 base and J by 9 bases, with 9 bases between them. The CDR3 DNA reads as TGTGCCACCAGTGATTTTCTGGGTTTTGAGCAGTTCTTC. Amino acid sequence: CATSDFLGFEQFF.